Following are 10 T cell receptor beta chains from one sample sequenced in a study of cytomegalovirus exposure and HLA in healthy donors. Assay used: immunoSEQ multiplex PCR; TCRdb lists only in-frame clones, some missing. In the table there are 160,000 or so clones, around nine tenths of which are singletons. What was sequenced was PBMCs. Source of these receptors: a man aged 18 to 30 in good health and CMV-seropositive.

This clone was picked up one time. The same CDR3 is also encoded by other DNA sequences in this sample. This chain uses TRBV19 with TRBJ2-6; a weak D match, TRBD2 (6 bases). The CDR3 runs to 15 residues. With 8 bases removed from V and 0 bases from J, the gap between germline ends came to 11 bases. The V gene's germline CDR1 is LNHDA and CDR2 SQIVND (reference sequence). CDR3 coding DNA: TGTGCCAGTTCGCGGGGCAACTCTGGGGCCAACGTCCTGACTTTC. Protein product: CASSRGNSGANVLTF.

The chain links TRBV11-3 to TRBJ1-2; no reliable D call. CDR1 is SGHNT, CDR2 YENEEA, per germline. V was shortened by 2 bases and J by 1 base, with 14 bases between the two germline ends. The CDR3 spans 16 residues. The CDR3 sequence is CASSLSPHAFNYGYTF. DNA of the CDR3: TGTGCCAGCAGCTTATCGCCACATGCTTTTAACTATGGCTACACCTTC.

At least ten counts were recorded for this clone. The CDR3 nucleotides are TGTGCCAGCAGTGAAGCCTCGGGCTCGGGGGATACGCAGTATTTT. It yields the protein CASSEASGSGDTQYF. The gene calls are TRBV6-1 and TRBJ2-3, with D possibly being TRBD2 (5 bases). The CDR3 covers 15 residues. Trimming shortened V by 0 bases and J by 6 bases, and 13 bases separated the two germline ends. CDR1 is MNHNS, CDR2 SASEGT, per germline.

This rearrangement joins TRBV5-4 to TRBJ2-1, with 7 bases matching TRBD2. In germline, CDR1 is SGHNT, CDR2 YYREEE (reference sequence). The CDR3 covers 16 residues. J was trimmed by 6 bases and V by 0 bases; bases with no gene match: 9. The chain's CDR3 is CASSLGGGREGNEQFF. For the CDR3, the DNA is TGTGCCAGCAGCTTGGGGGGGGGAAGGGAAGGCAATGAGCAGTTCTTC.

The chain employs TRBV9 and TRBJ1-2; TRBD1 agrees at 11 bases. The J segment lost 7 bases and the V segment lost 0 bases, leaving 2 bases of the junction unmatched. Germline V gene lookup returns CDR1 SGDLS and CDR2 YYNGEE. The CDR3 consists of 14 residues. In DNA, the CDR3 is TGTGCCAGCAGCGTAGCGGACAGGGGGCTTGGCTACACCTTC. Protein sequence: CASSVADRGLGYTF.

J is TRBJ2-3 and V is TRBV7-2; 7 bases are shared with TRBD2. The CDR3 is made up of 15 amino acids. Unmatched junction bases numbered 6, after V lost 2 bases and J lost 4 bases. CDR1 is SGHTA, CDR2 FQGNSA, per germline. In DNA, the CDR3 is TGTGCCAGCAGCTTACGGACTAGTGGGCCAGATACGCAGTATTTT. It is translated as CASSLRTSGPDTQYF.

The chain uses TRBV2 and TRBJ2-7; D is undetermined. Germline CDR1 is SNHLY and CDR2 is FYNNEI. The ends were cut back, 8 bases at V and 5 bases at J, with 7 bases in the middle. This CDR3 has 10 amino acids. CDR3 amino acids: CASGPHEQYF. DNA of the CDR3: TGTGCCAGCGGCCCCCACGAGCAGTACTTC.

This chain joins TRBV5-1 and TRBJ1-2; D is undetermined. The CDR3 length is 13 residues. V shed 0 bases and J shed 3 bases, with 6 bases lying between them. Germline CDR1 reads SGHRS; CDR2 reads YFSETQ. The CDR3 protein is CASSLDNDYGYTF. The CDR3 nucleotides read TGCGCCAGCAGCTTGGACAACGACTATGGCTACACCTTC.

The V gene is TRBV13, the J gene TRBJ1-1; TRBD1 matches at 7 bases. The CDR3 has 14 amino acids. Germline CDR1 PRHDT, CDR2 FYEKMQ (reference sequence). Trimming at V came to 5 bases and at J to 7 bases, leaving 10 bases not matched to a gene. Written as DNA, the CDR3 is TGTGCCAGCAGCAAATTAGGCCGGGACAGTGAAGCTTTCTTT. Its translation: CASSKLGRDSEAFF. Based on the CDR3 plus reference TRBV13 and TRBJ1-1, the full variable domain is AAGVIQSPRHLIKEKRETATLKCYPIPRHDTVYWYQQGPGQDPQFLISFYEKMQSDKGSIPDRFSAQQFSDYHSELNMSSLELGDSALYFCASSKLGRDSEAFFGQGTRLTVV.

The genes are TRBV27 and TRBJ2-2; 8 bases are a match to TRBD1. Trimming took 3 bases from V and 4 from J; bases not matched to a gene: 10. The CDR3 contains 17 residues. The germline gives CDR1 MNHEY, CDR2 SMNVEV (reference sequence). The chain's CDR3 is CASSFKQGQGATGELFF. CDR3 in DNA: TGTGCCAGCAGTTTTAAACAAGGACAGGGAGCCACCGGGGAGCTGTTTTTT.